Following are 27 T cell receptor beta chains from one sample sequenced in a study of T cells in Graves' hyperthyroidism and ophthalmopathy. Using RNA transcripts as the source, TCR beta CDR3 regions were amplified. HTBI primers drove first-round RT-PCR of the TCR CDR3. TCRdb re-called the multiplex PCR reads through MiXCR, storing one row per CDR3 protein. The sample lists fewer than 750,000 distinct CDR3 sequences, over 12% occurring once. Sequenced material: blood. Receptor source: a middle-aged woman with Graves' ophthalmopathy.

Many counts were recorded for this clonotype. For the CDR3, the DNA is TGTGCCAGCAGTGACGGGAGTAACACTGAAGCTTTCTTT. The encoded protein is CASSDGSNTEAFF. The rearrangement uses TRBV2 and TRBJ1-1; D remains unclear. This CDR3 has 13 residues. Germline V gene lookup returns CDR1 SNHLY and CDR2 FYNNEI. Trimming took 3 bases from V and 2 from J, leaving 7 bases between them.

This clonotype was seen only a few times. V usage is TRBV4-1 and J usage is TRBJ2-7; D remains unclear. Germline V gene data show CDR1 as MGHRA and CDR2 as YSYEKL. V gave up 1 base and J gave up 0 bases, with 13 bases separating them. The CDR3 contains 16 residues. In DNA form, the CDR3 reads TGCGCCAGCAGCCAAGTGTCCAGCGCGCACTCCTACGAGCAGTACTTC. Its protein is CASSQVSSAHSYEQYF.

Many counts were recorded for this clonotype. DNA for the CDR3: TGTGCCAGCAGTAGAAACCCCGGGGCCCCTGGCCACACCTCCTACGAGCAGTACTTC. The encoded protein is CASSRNPGAPGHTSYEQYF. This sequence joins TRBV6-1 and TRBJ2-7; possibly TRBD1 or TRBD2 for D (5 bases each). The V end was cut by 5 bases, the J end by 0 bases, with 26 bases between. This CDR3 is 19 amino acids long. Germline V gene sequence: CDR1 MNHNS, CDR2 SASEGT.

This clonotype has at least ten counts. The chain combines TRBV28 with TRBJ2-7; the D gene is possibly TRBD2 (7 bases). The CDR3 is 16 amino acids. CDR1 and CDR2 from the germline V gene are MDHEN and SYDVKM. Trimming shortened V by 2 bases and J by 6 bases, and 20 bases separated the two germline ends. The CDR3 is CASSLGGVTRGGEQYF. In DNA, the CDR3 is TGTGCCAGCAGTTTAGGGGGGGTGACTAGAGGGGGCGAGCAGTACTTC. Based on the CDR3 plus reference TRBV28 and TRBJ2-7, the full variable domain is DVKVTQSSRYLVKRTGEKVFLECVQDMDHENMFWYRQDPGLGLRLIYFSYDVKMKEKGDIPEGYSVSREKKERFSLILESASTNQTSMYLCASSLGGVTRGGEQYFGPGTRLTVT.

This clonotype was seen ten or more times. The chain joins TRBV30 to TRBJ1-1; TRBD1 is a possible D gene (5 bases). The CDR3 totals 12 residues. The germline V gene has CDR1 GTSNPN and CDR2 SVGIG (reference sequence). V lost 5 bases and J 4 bases, leaving 11 bases between the germline ends. CDR3 nucleotides: TGTGCCTGGGGGGGACCGAGCACTGAAGCTTTCTTT. It yields the protein CAWGGPSTEAFF.

In regard to this clonotype: A junction boundary mismatches the germline segment, possibly from a read error. The CDR3 nucleotides are TGTGCCAGCAGCTACTATAATTCACCCTTCCACTTT. Its protein product is CASSYYNSPFHF. The chain is built from TRBV6-1 and TRBJ1-6, with D hard to call. The CDR3 consists of 12 residues. CDR1 MNHNS and CDR2 SASEGT come from the germline V gene.

This clonotype was counted ten times or more. The CDR3 DNA reads as TGTGCCAGCAGTTTGGGACTAGCGGAATCTCAAGAGACCCAGTACTTC. This sequence encodes CASSLGLAESQETQYF. The chain carries TRBV28 and TRBJ2-5; TRBD2 agrees at 11 bases. There are 16 residues in the CDR3. V gave up 3 bases and J gave up 2 bases; unmatched junction bases: 5. Germline loops: CDR1 MDHEN, CDR2 SYDVKM.

The chain recombines TRBV6-2 or TRBV6-3 with TRBJ2-7, with 9 nucleotides matching TRBD2. The CDR3 has 12 residues. The germline V gene encodes CDR1 MNHEY and CDR2 SVGEGT. V lost 8 bases to trimming and J lost 3 bases; unmatched junction nucleotides: 2. CDR3 nucleotide sequence: TGTGCCAGCCAACTAGCGGGCTACGAGCAGTACTTC. Its translation is CASQLAGYEQYF.

The chain joins TRBV19 to TRBJ1-6; possibly TRBD1 for D (5 bases). This CDR3 is built from 18 residues. The V end was cut by 7 bases, the J end by 9 bases, with 28 bases between. CDR1 and CDR2 (germline): LNHDA, SQIVND (reference sequence). CDR3 amino acids: CASTTNLRDLRIGSPLHF. CDR3 in DNA: TGTGCCAGTACCACCAACCTTCGGGACCTACGAATCGGTTCACCCCTCCACTTT.

V and J are TRBV7-8 and TRBJ1-2; D unclear. Per germline, CDR1 SGHVS and CDR2 FQNEAQ. This CDR3 region has 13 residues. Deletions cut 5 bases from V and 3 bases from J, with 10 bases between. The chain's CDR3 is CASSRSPDYGYTF. CDR3 in DNA: TGTGCCAGCAGCCGTAGCCCGGACTATGGCTACACCTTC.

Many counts were recorded for this clonotype. This chain joins TRBV15 and TRBJ2-7, with D perhaps TRBD2 (6 bases). The CDR3 has 13 residues. Germline-derived CDR1 and CDR2 are LNHNV and YYDKDF (reference sequence). The V and J ends lost 5 bases and 4 bases respectively, with 12 bases between them. Here the CDR3 reads CATSVEGGYEQYF. DNA for the CDR3: TGTGCCACCAGCGTGGAGGGCGGATACGAGCAGTACTTC.

This clonotype has a count of ten or more. V is TRBV20-1 and J is TRBJ1-1; D gene ambiguous. V was shortened by 6 bases and J by 3 bases, with 14 bases between the two germline ends. From germline, CDR1 is DFQATT and CDR2 SNEGSKA (reference sequence). The CDR3 consists of 13 residues. The CDR3 loop reads CSANQAADTEAFF. CDR3 sequence (DNA): TGCAGTGCCAACCAGGCGGCTGACACTGAAGCTTTCTTT.

This clonotype has ten or more counts. The gene calls are TRBV27 and TRBJ2-2; D is undetermined. This CDR3 spans 14 amino acids. Trimming took 3 bases from V and 3 from J, leaving 8 bases between them. Germline V gene sequence: CDR1 MNHEY, CDR2 SMNVEV (reference sequence). In DNA, the CDR3 is TGTGCCAGCAGTTTTGTACCAGACACCGGGGAGCTGTTTTTT. The encoded protein is CASSFVPDTGELFF.

This clonotype has a count of ten or more. The gene calls are TRBV9 and TRBJ1-2; TRBD1 matches at 7 bases. Trimming removed 4 bases from V and 4 bases from J; junction bases left unmatched: 4. This CDR3 comprises 13 residues. The germline gives CDR1 SGDLS, CDR2 YYNGEE. The CDR3 reads CASSQTGAYGYTF. Here the CDR3 DNA reads TGTGCCAGCAGCCAAACAGGGGCCTATGGCTACACCTTC.

The chain combines TRBV9 with TRBJ2-7, with a possible D match to TRBD1 (6 bases). Between the trimmed V and J ends, which lost 3 bases and 8 bases, there was a span of 21 bases. This CDR3 contains 15 residues. Germline lookup yields CDR1 SGDLS and CDR2 YYNGEE. The CDR3 loop is CASSGQTGGVGKQYF. The CDR3 DNA reads as TGTGCCAGCAGCGGTCAGACAGGAGGTGTCGGGAAGCAGTACTTC. Looking up the rest from reference TRBV9 and TRBJ2-7 gives the full variable domain: DSGVTQTPKHLITATGQRVTLRCSPRSGDLSVYWYQQSLDQGLQFLIQYYNGEERAKGNILERFSAQQFPDLHSELNLSSLELGDSALYFCASSGQTGGVGKQYFGPGTRLTVT.

In its sample, this clonotype was seen many times. The chain is built from TRBV12-3 or TRBV12-4 and TRBJ2-2; 11 bases map to TRBD2. The CDR3 is made up of 17 amino acids. Trimming took 6 bases from V and 0 from J; bases not matched to a gene: 6. CDR3 amino acids: CASRPLAGGSNTGELFF. CDR3 in DNA: TGTGCCAGCAGGCCATTAGCGGGAGGGTCGAACACCGGGGAGCTGTTTTTT.

This clonotype was seen repeatedly, ten times or more. The gene calls are TRBV28 and TRBJ2-6; no clear D. CDR3 size: 14 residues. Trimming left V 6 bases short and J 4 bases short, with 10 bases between. The germline V gene has CDR1 MDHEN and CDR2 SYDVKM. This CDR3 reads CASSRSGGANVLTF. The CDR3 nucleotides are TGTGCCAGCAGCAGGAGTGGGGGGGCCAACGTCCTGACTTTC.

This clonotype was seen at least ten times. This rearrangement joins TRBV6-5 to TRBJ1-2; no reliable D call. Trimming took off 4 bases at V and 0 bases at J, with 12 bases between the two ends. This CDR3 contains 15 residues. Germline V gene lookup returns CDR1 MNHEY and CDR2 SVGAGI. CDR3 in amino acids: CASSFGRGANYGYTF. CDR3 DNA sequence: TGTGCCAGCAGTTTCGGTCGGGGAGCTAACTATGGCTACACCTTC.

This clonotype was found many times. The chain employs TRBV12-3 or TRBV12-4 and TRBJ1-1, with D possibly matching TRBD1 (5 bases). Trimming stripped 4 bases from V and 6 bases from J, with 12 bases between. The length of the CDR3 is 13 residues. The CDR3 DNA is TGTGCCAGCAGTTCAGGGTATCCCCCTGAAGCTTTCTTT. Translating it yields CASSSGYPPEAFF.

Regarding this clonotype: A much larger clone differs by one base, so this may be a read error. V gene TRBV12-3 or TRBV12-4 combines with J gene TRBJ2-5, with D tentatively TRBD1 or TRBD2 (5 bases each). The CDR3 totals 13 residues. The CDR3 DNA follows: TGTGCCAGCAACCGGGACGTTAAAGAGATCCAGTACTTC. This translates into CASNRDVKEIQYF.

This clonotype was seen ten or more times. V and J are TRBV30 and TRBJ2-2; the match to TRBD2 covers 9 bases. Germline CDR1 GTSNPN, CDR2 SVGIG (reference sequence). J was trimmed by 6 bases and V by 1 base; bases with no gene match: 6. This CDR3 is built from 15 residues. CDR3 in DNA: TGTGCCTGGAGTGAGTTAGCGGGAGTTGCCGGGGAGCTGTTTTTT. Protein sequence: CAWSELAGVAGELFF. Full variable domain (outside the CDR3, taken from reference TRBV30 and TRBJ2-2): SQTIHQWPATLVQPVGSPLSLECTVEGTSNPNLYWYRQAAGRGLQLLFYSVGIGQISSEVPQNLSASRPQDRQFILSSKKLLLSDSGFYLCAWSELAGVAGELFFGEGSRLTVL.

At least ten counts were recorded for this clonotype. J is TRBJ2-5 and V is TRBV7-9; D remains unclear. CDR1 is SEHNR, CDR2 FQNEAQ, per germline (reference sequence). CDR3 size: 16 residues. With 6 bases removed from V and 2 bases from J, the gap between germline ends came to 19 bases. In DNA form, the CDR3 reads TGTGCCAGCAGTCCACCGCTTGCGGAAAAACAAGAGACCCAGTACTTC. Protein product: CASSPPLAEKQETQYF.

At least ten counts were recorded for this clonotype. The chain carries TRBV25-1 and TRBJ1-2, with D unclear. Trimming pared 4 bases from V and 3 bases from J, leaving 9 bases between. CDR3 length equals 13 residues. The germline V gene has CDR1 MGHDK and CDR2 SYGVNS. CDR3 sequence reads: CASSAEIHYGYTF. The CDR3 DNA reads as TGTGCCAGCAGTGCGGAGATACACTATGGCTACACCTTC.

Ten or more counts support this clonotype. The V gene is TRBV27, the J gene TRBJ2-7, with 14 bases identical to TRBD2. Losses at the gene ends were 6 bases for V and 3 bases for J; bases not matched to a gene: 7. Germline CDR1 and CDR2: MNHEY and SMNVEV (reference sequence). The CDR3 runs 16 residues. CDR3 nucleotides: TGTGCCAGCAGAAGCGGGACTAGCGGGAGATTCTACGAGCAGTACTTC. This translates into CASRSGTSGRFYEQYF.

The table lists this clonotype with many counts. This chain joins TRBV6-1 and TRBJ1-2, with 8 bases identical to TRBD1. Trimming took 4 bases from V and 5 from J; bases not matched to a gene: 3. The CDR3 consists of 13 residues. The germline V gene encodes CDR1 MNHNS and CDR2 SASEGT. The CDR3 reads CASSGTGRYGYTF. In DNA, the CDR3 is TGTGCCAGCAGTGGGACAGGGCGGTATGGCTACACCTTC.

In this sample, this clonotype turned up a few times. J is TRBJ2-2 and V is TRBV20-1, with D tentatively TRBD1 (5 bases). Trimming pared 6 bases from V and 7 bases from J, leaving 15 bases between. The CDR3 extends over 13 amino acids. The germline V gene encodes CDR1 DFQATT and CDR2 SNEGSKA (reference sequence). In DNA form, the CDR3 reads TGCAGTGCCAGTGCAGGGTTCGGCGGGGAGCTGTTTTTT. It encodes CSASAGFGGELFF.

V gene TRBV9 combines with J gene TRBJ2-5; maybe TRBD2 (7 bases). The CDR3 contains 22 residues. The germline V and J ends were trimmed by 0 bases and 1 base, with 31 bases remaining between them. Germline assignment: CDR1 SGDLS and CDR2 YYNGEE. As DNA, the CDR3 is TGTGCCAGCAGCGTAGGAGAAAGTGCGGGGGCTGTAGGCGGGACAATCCAAGAGACCCAGTACTTC. Its translation: CASSVGESAGAVGGTIQETQYF.